This T cell receptor beta chain comes out of a study of shared clonotypes between healthy human individuals. Study findings and constraints: Owing to a small donor count, the genetic and exposure-history diversity represented was limited.

This CDR3 region has 11 residues. In the authors' workflow: ImmunoSEQ output lacked quality scores and full-length reads, limiting matched filtering. The protocol was immunoSEQ multiplex PCR, while the TCRdb copy is restricted to in-frame clones and leaves out a portion. Clone size and V and J calls were adopted from that table, with D and trimming inferred from the DNA. The sample includes about 1.5 million clones, 98% seen only once; the top ten take around 0.47%. To note about this clone: Its antigen is not identified.

The gene calls are TRBV21-1 and TRBJ2-1. TRBV21-1 is a pseudogene locus. The origin of this receptor is a man aged 30 to 45 in good health. Material for sequencing was naive CD4+ T cells sorted from blood. Subset defined: CD45RA+ positively selected. The CDR3 protein is CASSKEAEQFF. The CDR3 DNA is TGTGCCAGCAGCAAAGAGGCTGAGCAGTTCTTC.